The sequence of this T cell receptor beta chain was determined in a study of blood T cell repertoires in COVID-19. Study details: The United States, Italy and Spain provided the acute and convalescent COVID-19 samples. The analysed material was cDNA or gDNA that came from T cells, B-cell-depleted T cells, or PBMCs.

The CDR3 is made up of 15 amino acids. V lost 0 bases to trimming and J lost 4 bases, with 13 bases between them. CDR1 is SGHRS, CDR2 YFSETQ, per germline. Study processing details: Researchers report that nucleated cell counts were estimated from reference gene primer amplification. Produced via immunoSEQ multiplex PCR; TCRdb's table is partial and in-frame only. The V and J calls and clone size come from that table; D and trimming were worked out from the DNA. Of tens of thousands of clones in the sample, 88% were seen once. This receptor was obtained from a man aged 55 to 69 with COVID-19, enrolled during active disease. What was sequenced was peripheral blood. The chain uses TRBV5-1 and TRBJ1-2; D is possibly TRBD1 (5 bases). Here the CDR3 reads CASSLEPGIIYGYTF. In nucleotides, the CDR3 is TGCGCCAGCAGCTTGGAGCCAGGGATTATCTATGGCTACACCTTC.